The subject of this entry is one TCR beta chain. This entry comes from a study of blood T cell repertoires in COVID-19. Background on the study: The United States, Italy and Spain supplied acute and convalescent COVID-19 samples. Sample material is recorded as cDNA or gDNA derived from T cells, B-cell-depleted T cells, or PBMCs.

Trimming at V came to 4 bases and at J to 4 bases, leaving 5 bases not matched to a gene. This CDR3 has 15 amino acids. Germline V lookup: CDR1 SGHRS, CDR2 YFSETQ. As handled by the study authors: Researchers report that nucleated cell counts were estimated from reference gene primer amplification. Data came from immunoSEQ multiplex PCR; TCRdb stores just in-frame clones and leaves some out. V and J calls and clone size come straight from that table; D and trimming were deduced from the DNA. In the table there are over 100,000 clones, roughly nine tenths of which are singletons. This receptor was identified in a human donor in a cohort sampled during active COVID-19. The chain has TRBV5-1 and TRBJ2-1; TRBD2 matches 10 bases. The sample consisted of peripheral blood. CDR3 DNA sequence: TGCGCCAGCAGCACGACAGCGGGGGGGTACAATGAGCAGTTCTTC. Its translation is CASSTTAGGYNEQFF.